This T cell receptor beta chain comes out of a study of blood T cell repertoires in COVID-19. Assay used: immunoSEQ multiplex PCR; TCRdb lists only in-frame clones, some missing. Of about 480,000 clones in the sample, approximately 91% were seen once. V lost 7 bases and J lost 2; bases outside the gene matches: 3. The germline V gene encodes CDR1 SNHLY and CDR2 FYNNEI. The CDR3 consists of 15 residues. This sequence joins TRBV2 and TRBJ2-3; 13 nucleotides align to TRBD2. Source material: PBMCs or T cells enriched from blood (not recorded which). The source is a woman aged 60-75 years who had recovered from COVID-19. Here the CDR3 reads CASTGLAGDTDTQYF. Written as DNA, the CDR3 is TGTGCCAGCACCGGACTAGCGGGGGACACAGATACGCAGTATTTT.